This T cell receptor (delta chain) is from a study of gamma-delta T cells after stem cell transplantation. TCRdb ran CATT on the RT-PCR reads. This table holds approximately 1,300 delta-chain clones, more than 2.5% found once. By share of the sample, this clone is large. This sample also contains other DNA sequences that code for the same CDR3. Sequenced input: gamma-delta T cells. This TCR was sampled from a human donor. It is not recorded whose cells these are; they may come from a transplant donor.

The CDR3 region has the DNA TGTGCCCTCGGCTGGGGGATACTGGGGTACACCGATAAACTCATCTTT. The encoded protein is CALGWGILGYTDKLIF. This chain links TRDV3 with TRDJ1; 11 nucleotides match TRDD3. The CDR3 is made up of 16 amino acids. Germline assignment: CDR1 TVYSNPD and CDR2 GDNSRS (reference sequence). The V and J ends lost 5 bases and 0 bases, in that order; junction bases with no gene match: 11.